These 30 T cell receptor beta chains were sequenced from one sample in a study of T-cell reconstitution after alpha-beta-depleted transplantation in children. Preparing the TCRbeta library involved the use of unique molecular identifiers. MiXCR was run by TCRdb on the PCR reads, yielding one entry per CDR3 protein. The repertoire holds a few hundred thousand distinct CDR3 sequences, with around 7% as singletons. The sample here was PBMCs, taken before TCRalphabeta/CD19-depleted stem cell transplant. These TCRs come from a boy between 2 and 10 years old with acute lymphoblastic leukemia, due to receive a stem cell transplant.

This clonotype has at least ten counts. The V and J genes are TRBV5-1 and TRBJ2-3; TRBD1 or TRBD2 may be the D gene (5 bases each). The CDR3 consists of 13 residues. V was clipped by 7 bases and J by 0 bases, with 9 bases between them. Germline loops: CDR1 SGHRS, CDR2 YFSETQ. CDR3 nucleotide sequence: TGCGCCAGCGCCGGGGCTAGCACAGATACGCAGTATTTT. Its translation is CASAGASTDTQYF. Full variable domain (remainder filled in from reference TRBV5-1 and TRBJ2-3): KAGVTQTPRYLIKTRGQQVTLSCSPISGHRSVSWYQQTPGQGLQFLFEYFSETQRNKGNFPGRFSGRQFSNSRSEMNVSTLELGDSALYLCASAGASTDTQYFGPGTRLTVL.

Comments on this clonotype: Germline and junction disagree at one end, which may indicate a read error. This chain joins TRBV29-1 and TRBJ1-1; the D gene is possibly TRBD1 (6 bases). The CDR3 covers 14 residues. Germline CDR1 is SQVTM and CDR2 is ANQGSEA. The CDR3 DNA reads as TGCAGAGTTGACCCACAGGGAGGGAGGACTGAAGCTTTCTTT. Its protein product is CRVDPQGGRTEAFF.

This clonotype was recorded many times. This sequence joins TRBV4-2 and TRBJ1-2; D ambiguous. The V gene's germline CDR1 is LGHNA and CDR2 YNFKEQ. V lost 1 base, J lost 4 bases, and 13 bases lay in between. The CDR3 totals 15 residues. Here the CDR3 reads CASSQVHRGGYGYTF. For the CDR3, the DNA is TGTGCCAGCAGCCAAGTCCACCGAGGCGGCTATGGCTACACCTTC.

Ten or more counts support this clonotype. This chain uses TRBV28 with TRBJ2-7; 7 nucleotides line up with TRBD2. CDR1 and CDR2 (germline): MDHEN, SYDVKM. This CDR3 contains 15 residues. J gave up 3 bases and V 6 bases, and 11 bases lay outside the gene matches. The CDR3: CASSLAGEGLYEQYF. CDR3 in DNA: TGTGCCAGCAGCCTGGCGGGAGAGGGTCTCTACGAGCAGTACTTC.

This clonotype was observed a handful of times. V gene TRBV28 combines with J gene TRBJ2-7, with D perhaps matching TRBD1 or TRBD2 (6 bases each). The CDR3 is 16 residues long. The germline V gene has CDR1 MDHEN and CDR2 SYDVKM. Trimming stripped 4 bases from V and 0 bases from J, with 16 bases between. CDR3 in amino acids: CASSSIRGGPSYEQYF. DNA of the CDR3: TGTGCCAGCAGTTCGATCAGGGGAGGACCCTCCTACGAGCAGTACTTC.

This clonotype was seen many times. DNA for the CDR3: TGCGCCAGCAGCCCGCTCCCTCCTAGCGCATCCTACGAGCAGTACTTC. Translation gives CASSPLPPSASYEQYF. This chain links TRBV5-1 with TRBJ2-7; D may be TRBD2 (6 bases). The germline gives CDR1 SGHRS, CDR2 YFSETQ. The CDR3 contains 16 residues. V lost 4 bases, J lost 1 base, and 18 bases lay in between.

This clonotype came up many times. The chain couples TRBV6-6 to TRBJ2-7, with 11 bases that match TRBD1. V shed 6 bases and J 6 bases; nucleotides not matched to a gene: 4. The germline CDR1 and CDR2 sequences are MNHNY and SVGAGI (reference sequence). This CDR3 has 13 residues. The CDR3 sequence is CASRRDRGVEQYF. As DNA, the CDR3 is TGTGCCAGCAGAAGGGACAGGGGGGTCGAGCAGTACTTC.

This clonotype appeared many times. CDR3 coding DNA: TGTGCCAGCAGTGGAGCGTTCCTCGACGAGCAGTACTTC. Its protein is CASSGAFLDEQYF. The chain couples TRBV25-1 to TRBJ2-7; D is ambiguous. The CDR3 is 13 residues long. The germline V gene has CDR1 MGHDK and CDR2 SYGVNS. The germline V and J ends were trimmed by 4 bases and 5 bases, with 12 bases remaining between them.

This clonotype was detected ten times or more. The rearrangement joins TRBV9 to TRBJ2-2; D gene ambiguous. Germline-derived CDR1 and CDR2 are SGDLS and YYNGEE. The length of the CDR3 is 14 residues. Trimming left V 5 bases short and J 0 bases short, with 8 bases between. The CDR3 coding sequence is TGTGCCAGCAGGGGTTCGACGAACACCGGGGAGCTGTTTTTT. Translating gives CASRGSTNTGELFF.

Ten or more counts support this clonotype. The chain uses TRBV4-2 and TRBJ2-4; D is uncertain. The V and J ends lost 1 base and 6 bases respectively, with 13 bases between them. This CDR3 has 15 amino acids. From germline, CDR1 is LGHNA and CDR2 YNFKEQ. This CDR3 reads CASSQAKTDGNIQYF. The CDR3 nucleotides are TGTGCCAGCAGCCAAGCAAAAACCGACGGAAACATTCAGTACTTC.

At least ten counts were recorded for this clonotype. DNA of the CDR3: TGCGCCAGCAGCCAAGCAACGGGGCGCGAGCAGTACTTC. This codes for CASSQATGREQYF. The genes are TRBV4-3 and TRBJ2-7; D may be TRBD1 or TRBD2 (5 bases each). Germline CDR1 LGHNA, CDR2 YSLEER. The CDR3 has 13 residues. The ends were cut back, 1 base at V and 6 bases at J, with 10 bases in the middle.

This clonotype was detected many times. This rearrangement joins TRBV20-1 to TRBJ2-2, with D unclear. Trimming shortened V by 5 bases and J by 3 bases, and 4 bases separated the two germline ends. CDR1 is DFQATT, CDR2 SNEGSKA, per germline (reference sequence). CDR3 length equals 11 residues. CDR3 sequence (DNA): TGCAGTGCTTTTCACACCGGGGAGCTGTTTTTT. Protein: CSAFHTGELFF.

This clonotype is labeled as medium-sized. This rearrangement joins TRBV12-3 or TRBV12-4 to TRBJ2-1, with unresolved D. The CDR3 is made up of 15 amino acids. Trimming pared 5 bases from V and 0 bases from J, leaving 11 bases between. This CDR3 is CASSRSFGSYNEQFF. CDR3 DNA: TGTGCCAGCAGTCGATCATTCGGCTCCTACAATGAGCAGTTCTTC.

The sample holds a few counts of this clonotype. CDR3 coding DNA: TGTGCCAGCAGCTCCGGACAGGCCCCCTACGAGCAGTACTTC. This gives the protein CASSSGQAPYEQYF. This chain joins TRBV11-2 and TRBJ2-7; 7 positions match TRBD1. The CDR3 totals 14 residues. The germline gives CDR1 SGHAT, CDR2 FQNNGV. V dropped 4 bases and J dropped 2; count of bases not matched to a gene: 5.

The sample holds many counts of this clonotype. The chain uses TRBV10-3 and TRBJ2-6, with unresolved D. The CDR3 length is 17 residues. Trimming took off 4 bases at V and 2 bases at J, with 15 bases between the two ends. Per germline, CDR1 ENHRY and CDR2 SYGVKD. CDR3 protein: CAISVWANGTGANVLTF. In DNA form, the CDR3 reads TGTGCCATCAGTGTTTGGGCCAATGGGACTGGGGCCAACGTCCTGACTTTC.

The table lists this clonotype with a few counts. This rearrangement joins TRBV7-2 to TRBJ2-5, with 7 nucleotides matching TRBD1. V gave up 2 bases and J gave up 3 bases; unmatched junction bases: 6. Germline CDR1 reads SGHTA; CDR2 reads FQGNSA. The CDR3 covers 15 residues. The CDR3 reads CASSLTQGLEETQYF. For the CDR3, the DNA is TGTGCCAGCAGCTTAACACAGGGGTTAGAAGAGACCCAGTACTTC.

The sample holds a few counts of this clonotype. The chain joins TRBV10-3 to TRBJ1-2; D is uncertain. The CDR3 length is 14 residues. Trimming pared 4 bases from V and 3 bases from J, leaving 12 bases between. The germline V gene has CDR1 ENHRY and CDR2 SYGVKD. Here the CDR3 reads CAISGLDTYYGYTF. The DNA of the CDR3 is TGTGCCATCAGTGGTCTCGACACCTACTATGGCTACACCTTC.

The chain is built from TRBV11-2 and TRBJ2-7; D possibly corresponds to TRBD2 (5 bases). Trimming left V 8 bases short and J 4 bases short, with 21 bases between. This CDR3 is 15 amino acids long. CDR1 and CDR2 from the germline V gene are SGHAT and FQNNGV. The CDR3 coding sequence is TGTGCCAGCGGCCCTAGTGGGAGCCTCCCGTACGAGCAGTACTTC. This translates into CASGPSGSLPYEQYF.

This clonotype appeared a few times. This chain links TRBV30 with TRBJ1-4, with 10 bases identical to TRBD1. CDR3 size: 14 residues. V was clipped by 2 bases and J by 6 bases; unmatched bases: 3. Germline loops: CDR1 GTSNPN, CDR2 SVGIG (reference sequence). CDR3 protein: CAWSSGTGDEKLFF. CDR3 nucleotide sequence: TGTGCCTGGAGTAGCGGGACAGGGGATGAAAAACTGTTTTTT.

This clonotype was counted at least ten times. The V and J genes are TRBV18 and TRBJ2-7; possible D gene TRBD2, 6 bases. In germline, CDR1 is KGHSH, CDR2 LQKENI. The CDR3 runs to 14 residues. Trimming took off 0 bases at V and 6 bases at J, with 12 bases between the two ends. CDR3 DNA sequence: TGTGCCAGCTCACCACCCCTGACGGGGGTCGAGCAGTACTTC. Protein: CASSPPLTGVEQYF.

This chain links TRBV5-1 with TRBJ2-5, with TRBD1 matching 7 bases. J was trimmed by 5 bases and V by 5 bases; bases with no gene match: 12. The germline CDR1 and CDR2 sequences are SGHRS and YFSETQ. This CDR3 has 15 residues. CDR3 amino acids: CASRKTTGVGETQYF. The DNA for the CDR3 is TGCGCCAGCAGAAAAACTACAGGGGTGGGGGAGACCCAGTACTTC.

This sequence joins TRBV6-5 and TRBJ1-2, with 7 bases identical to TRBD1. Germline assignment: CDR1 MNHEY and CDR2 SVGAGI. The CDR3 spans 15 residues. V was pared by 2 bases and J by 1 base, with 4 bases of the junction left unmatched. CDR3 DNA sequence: TGTGCCAGCAGTTACACGACAGGGTTTAACTATGGCTACACCTTC. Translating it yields CASSYTTGFNYGYTF.

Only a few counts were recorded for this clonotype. CDR3 sequence reads: CASSYITTQETQYF. The CDR3 DNA follows: TGTGCCAGCAGTTACATTACCACCCAAGAGACCCAGTACTTC. The chain carries TRBV6-2 or TRBV6-3 and TRBJ2-5; D is undetermined. CDR1 is MNHEY and CDR2 is SVGEGT in the germline V gene. Trimming took off 2 bases at V and 1 base at J, with 8 bases between the two ends. The CDR3 is 14 residues long.

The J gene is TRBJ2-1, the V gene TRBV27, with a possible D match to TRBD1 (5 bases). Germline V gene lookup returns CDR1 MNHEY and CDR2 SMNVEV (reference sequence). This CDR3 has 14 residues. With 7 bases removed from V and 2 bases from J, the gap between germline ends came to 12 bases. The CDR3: CASTPVGAYNEQFF. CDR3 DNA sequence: TGTGCCAGCACACCGGTAGGGGCCTACAATGAGCAGTTCTTC.

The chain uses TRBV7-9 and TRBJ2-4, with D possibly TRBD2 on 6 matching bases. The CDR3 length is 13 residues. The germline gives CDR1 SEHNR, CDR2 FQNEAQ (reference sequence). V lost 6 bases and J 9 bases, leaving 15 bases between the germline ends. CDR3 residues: CASSRDWESIQYF. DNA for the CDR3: TGTGCCAGCAGTCGGGACTGGGAGAGCATTCAGTACTTC.

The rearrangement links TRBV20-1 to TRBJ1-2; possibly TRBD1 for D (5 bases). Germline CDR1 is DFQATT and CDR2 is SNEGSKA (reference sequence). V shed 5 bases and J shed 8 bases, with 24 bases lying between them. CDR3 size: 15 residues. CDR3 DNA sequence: TGCAGTGCTGGACTACGGGGCCCGCAAAATGGAGGCTACACCTTC. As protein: CSAGLRGPQNGGYTF.

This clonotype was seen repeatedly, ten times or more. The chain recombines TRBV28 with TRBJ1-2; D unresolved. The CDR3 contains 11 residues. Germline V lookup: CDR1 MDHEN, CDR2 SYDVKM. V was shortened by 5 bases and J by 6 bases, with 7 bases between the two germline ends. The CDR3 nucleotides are TGTGCCAGCAGTATGGAGAATGGCTACACCTTC. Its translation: CASSMENGYTF.

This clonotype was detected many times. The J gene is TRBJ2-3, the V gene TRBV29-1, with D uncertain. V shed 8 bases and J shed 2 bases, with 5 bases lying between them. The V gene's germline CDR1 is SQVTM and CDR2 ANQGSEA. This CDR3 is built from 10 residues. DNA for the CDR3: TGCAGCCACACCACAGATACGCAGTATTTT. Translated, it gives CSHTTDTQYF.

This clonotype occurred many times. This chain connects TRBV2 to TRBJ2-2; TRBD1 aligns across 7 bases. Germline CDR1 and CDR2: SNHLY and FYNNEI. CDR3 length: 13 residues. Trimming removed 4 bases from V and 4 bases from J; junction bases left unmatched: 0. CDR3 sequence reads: CASSAGGTGELFF. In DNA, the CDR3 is TGTGCCAGCAGTGCAGGGGGCACCGGGGAGCTGTTTTTT.

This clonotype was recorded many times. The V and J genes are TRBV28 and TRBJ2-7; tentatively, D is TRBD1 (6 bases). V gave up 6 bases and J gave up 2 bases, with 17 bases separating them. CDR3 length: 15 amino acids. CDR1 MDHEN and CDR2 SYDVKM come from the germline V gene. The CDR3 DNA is TGTGCCAGCAGCCGCCATCAGGGGCCCCCCTACGAGCAGTACTTC. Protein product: CASSRHQGPPYEQYF.